This T cell receptor (beta chain) was identified in a study of blood T cell repertoires in COVID-19 (dated by TCRdb to 2020 to 2022). At the level of the whole study: Collaborator samples came from the United States, Italy and Spain and covered acute and convalescent phases of COVID-19. Deeply sampled blood TCRbeta repertoires from subjects exposed to, actively infected with, or recovered from COVID-19 were included in the dataset. HLA class I and class II types, where available, came from metadata supplied by the sample provider rather than from assay-based typing. The sample metadata nearly always contained a de-identified subject ID, COVID-19 status, age in years and sex. The repertoires were released in a freely available public database meant as a resource for research on the immune response to SARS-CoV-2. The prospective study material was composed of cDNA or gDNA derived from T cells, B-cell-depleted T cells, or PBMCs. Samples were obtained from the ongoing ImmuneRACE study (first 160 participants) and from over 1,000 subjects provided by 6 global collaborators. The paper as a whole reports these results and caveats: Clinical and demographic metadata were provided uncurated, with the amount varying by source and participant.

On this clone itself: Its recognized antigen is unknown. Per-base qualities were not stored, and no clone one base away is much larger.

The immunoSEQ Assay, a bias-controlled multiplex PCR, was used to amplify TCRbeta CDR3 regions from genomic DNA. As for how the authors treated the data: The number of nucleated cells in each sample was estimated from the amplification of reference gene primers within the assay. To quantify the absolute abundance of each unique TCRbeta CDR3 rearrangement, sequence reads were collapsed and filtered. Productive Simpson clonality was computed per sample as the square root of Simpson's diversity index over productive rearrangements. In its TCRdb copy, this immuneACCESS table keeps in-frame sequences only and misses some clones. Where compared with another copy, unresolved V genes explain less than half of these, and the others have no known cause. V and J calls and clone size come straight from that table; D and trimming were deduced from the DNA. Present in this sample are 450,000 or so clones, 85% to 90% of which were seen just once. The ten largest clones represent less than 0.95% of the sample.

V loses 5 bases at its end and J loses 9 bases; junction bases beyond the gene matches: 11. Sequences SNHLY (CDR1) and FYNNEI (CDR2) are obtained from the germline V gene. From the cysteine up to the phenylalanine, the CDR3 has a length of 15 residues. The CDR3 DNA has 45 bases and is translated from base 1. One collaborating source in Seattle enrolled patients during active infection and followed them longitudinally through the course of disease. Each collaborating institution followed its own protocols to collect whole blood in K2EDTA tubes. For TCRbeta analysis, collaborators shipped samples in one of three forms: frozen whole blood, isolated PBMCs, or DNA extracted from either of those sample types.

This TCR was recovered from a man aged 18 to 35 with COVID-19, enrolled during active disease. Sequenced sample: peripheral blood. The chain joins TRBV2 to TRBJ2-1; TRBD2 fits 9 bases in the junction. The CDR3 here reads CASSISGGPQSEQFF. The sequenced DNA: TGTGCCAGCAGTATCAGCGGGGGGCCTCAGAGTGAGCAGTTCTTC. The reference TRBV2 and TRBJ2-1 proteins fill in what lies around the CDR3, so the full variable domain reads EPEVTQTPSHQVTQMGQEVILRCVPISNHLYFYWYRQILGQKVEFLVSFYNNEISEKSEIFDDQFSVERPDGSNFTLKIRSTKLEDSAMYFCASSISGGPQSEQFFGPGTRLTVL.